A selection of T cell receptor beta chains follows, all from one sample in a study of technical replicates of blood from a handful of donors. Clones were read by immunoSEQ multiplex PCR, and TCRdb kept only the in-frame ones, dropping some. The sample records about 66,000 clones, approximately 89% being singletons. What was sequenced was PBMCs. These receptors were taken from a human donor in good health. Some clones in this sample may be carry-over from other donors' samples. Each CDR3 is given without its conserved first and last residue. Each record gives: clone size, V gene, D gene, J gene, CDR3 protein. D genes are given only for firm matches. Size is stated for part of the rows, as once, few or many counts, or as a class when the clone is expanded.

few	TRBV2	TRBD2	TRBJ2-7	ASLAGEQY
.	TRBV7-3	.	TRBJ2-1	ASSSHSGLSYNEQF
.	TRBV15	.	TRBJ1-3	ATSRDTQGTGNTIY
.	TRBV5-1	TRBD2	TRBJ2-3	ASSPTGLRDTQY
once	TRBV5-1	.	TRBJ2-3	ASSFGGRSDTQY
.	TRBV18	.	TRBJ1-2	ASSPQDGTQGGYT
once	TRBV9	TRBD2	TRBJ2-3	ASSVGKGTSGSTDTQY
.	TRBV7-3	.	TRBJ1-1	ASSPQGRATEAF
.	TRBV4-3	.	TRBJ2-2	ASSQEGGFGGELF
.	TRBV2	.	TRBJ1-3	ATSSSGNTIY
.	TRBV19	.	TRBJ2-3	ASAIRASGTDTQY
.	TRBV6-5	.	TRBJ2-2	ASSYSRKPTGELF
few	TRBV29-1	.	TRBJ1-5	SAGTGGNQPQH
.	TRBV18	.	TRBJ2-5	ASSFGQQETQY
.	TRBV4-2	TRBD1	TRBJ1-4	ASSQERQGVEKLF
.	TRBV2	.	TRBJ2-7	ASRGQSYEQY
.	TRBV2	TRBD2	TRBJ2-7	ASSESGSSGDYEQY
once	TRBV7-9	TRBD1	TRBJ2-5	ASSPGTGGLETQY
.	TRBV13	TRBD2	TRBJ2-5	ASSSRARLAGRETQY
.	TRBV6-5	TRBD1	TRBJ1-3	ASSMTGTGNTIY
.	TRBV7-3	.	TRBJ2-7	ASVRGYSGEQY
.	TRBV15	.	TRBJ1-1	ATLQRGWMNTEAF
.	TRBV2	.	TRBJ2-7	ASSRRSSSYEQY
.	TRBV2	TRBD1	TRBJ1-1	ASRSGQGRTEAF
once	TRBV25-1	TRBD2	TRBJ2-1	ASSPTSGGRREQF
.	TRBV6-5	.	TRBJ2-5	ASSPPPFGTQY
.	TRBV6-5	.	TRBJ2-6	ASSYGGTGANVLT
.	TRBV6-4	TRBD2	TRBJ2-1	ASSDHGTSNEQF
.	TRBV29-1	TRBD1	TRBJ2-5	SVDTTLGTDYLETQY
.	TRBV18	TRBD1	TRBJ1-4	ASSPDRAGEKLF
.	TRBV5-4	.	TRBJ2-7	ASSLDRSPTVAYEQY
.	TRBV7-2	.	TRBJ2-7	ASSLGGQSHEQY
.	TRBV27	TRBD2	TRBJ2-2	ASSLSSGRAPSTGELF
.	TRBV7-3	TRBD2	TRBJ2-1	ASSLSGGAYNEQF
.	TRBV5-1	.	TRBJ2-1	ASSLLAVSYNEQF